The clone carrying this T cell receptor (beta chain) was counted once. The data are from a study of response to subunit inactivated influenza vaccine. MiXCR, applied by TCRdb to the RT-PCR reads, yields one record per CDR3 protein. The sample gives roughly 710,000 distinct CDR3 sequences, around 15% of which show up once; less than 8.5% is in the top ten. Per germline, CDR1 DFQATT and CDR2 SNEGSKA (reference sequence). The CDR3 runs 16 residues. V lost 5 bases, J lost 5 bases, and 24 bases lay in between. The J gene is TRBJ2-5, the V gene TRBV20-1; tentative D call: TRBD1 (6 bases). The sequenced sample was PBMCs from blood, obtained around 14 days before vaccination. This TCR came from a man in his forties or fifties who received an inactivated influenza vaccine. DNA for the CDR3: TGCAGTGCTCAAGAACCAAGGGGGAAAAGGGGGGAGACCCAGTACTTC. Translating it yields CSAQEPRGKRGETQYF.